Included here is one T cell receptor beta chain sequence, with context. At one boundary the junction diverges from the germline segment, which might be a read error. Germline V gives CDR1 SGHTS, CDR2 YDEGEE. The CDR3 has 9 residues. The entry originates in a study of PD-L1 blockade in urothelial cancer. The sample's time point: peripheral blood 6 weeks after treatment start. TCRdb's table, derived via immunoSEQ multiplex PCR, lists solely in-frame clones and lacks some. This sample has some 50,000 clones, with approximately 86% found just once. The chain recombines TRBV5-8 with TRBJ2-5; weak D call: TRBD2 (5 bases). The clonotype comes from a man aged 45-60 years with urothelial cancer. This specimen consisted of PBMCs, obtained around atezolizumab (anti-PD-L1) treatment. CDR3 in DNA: TGTGCCAGCAGCCCCCCGAGGGACTTC. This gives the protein CASSPPRDF.